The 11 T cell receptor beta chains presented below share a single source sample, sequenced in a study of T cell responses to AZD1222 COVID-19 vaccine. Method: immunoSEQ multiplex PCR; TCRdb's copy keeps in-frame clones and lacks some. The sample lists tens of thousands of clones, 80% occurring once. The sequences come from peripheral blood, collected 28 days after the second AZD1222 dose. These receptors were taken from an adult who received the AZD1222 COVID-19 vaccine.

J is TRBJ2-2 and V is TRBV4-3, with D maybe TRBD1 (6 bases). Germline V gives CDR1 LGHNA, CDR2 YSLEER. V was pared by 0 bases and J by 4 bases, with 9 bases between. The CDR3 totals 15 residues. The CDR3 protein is CASSQEGGVTGELFF. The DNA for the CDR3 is TGCGCCAGCAGCCAAGAAGGGGGAGTCACCGGGGAGCTGTTTTTT.

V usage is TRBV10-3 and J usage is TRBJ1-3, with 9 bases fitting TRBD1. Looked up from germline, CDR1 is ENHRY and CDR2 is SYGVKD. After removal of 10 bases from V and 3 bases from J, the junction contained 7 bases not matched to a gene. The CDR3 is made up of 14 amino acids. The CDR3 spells CASRDRGFGNTIYF. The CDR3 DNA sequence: TGTGCCAGCCGTGACAGGGGGTTTGGAAACACCATATATTTT.

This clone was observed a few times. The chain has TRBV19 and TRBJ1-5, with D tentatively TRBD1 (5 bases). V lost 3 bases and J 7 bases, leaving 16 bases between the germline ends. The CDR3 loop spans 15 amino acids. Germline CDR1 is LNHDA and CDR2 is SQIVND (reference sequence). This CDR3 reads CASSMGPMGGQPQHF. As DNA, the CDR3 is TGTGCCAGTAGTATGGGGCCGATGGGGGGGCAGCCCCAGCATTTT.

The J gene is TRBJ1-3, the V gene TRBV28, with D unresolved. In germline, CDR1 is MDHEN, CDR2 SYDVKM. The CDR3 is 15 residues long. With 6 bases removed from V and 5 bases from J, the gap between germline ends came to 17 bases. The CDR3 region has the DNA TGTGCCAGCAGCCGGCGCCAACTGAACCGAAACACCATATATTTT. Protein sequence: CASSRRQLNRNTIYF.

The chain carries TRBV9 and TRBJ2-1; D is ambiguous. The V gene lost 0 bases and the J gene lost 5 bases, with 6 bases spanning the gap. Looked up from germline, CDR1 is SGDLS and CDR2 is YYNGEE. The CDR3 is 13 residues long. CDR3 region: CASSVGPNNEQFF. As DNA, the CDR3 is TGTGCCAGCAGCGTAGGGCCCAACAATGAGCAGTTCTTC.

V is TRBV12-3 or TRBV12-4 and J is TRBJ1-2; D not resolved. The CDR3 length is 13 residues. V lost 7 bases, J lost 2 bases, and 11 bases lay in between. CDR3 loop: CASNNGGNYGYTF. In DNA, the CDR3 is TGTGCCAGCAACAACGGCGGGAACTATGGCTACACCTTC.

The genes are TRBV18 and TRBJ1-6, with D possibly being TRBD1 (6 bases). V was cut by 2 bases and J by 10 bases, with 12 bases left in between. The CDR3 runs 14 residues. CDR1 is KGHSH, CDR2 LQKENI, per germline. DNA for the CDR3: TGTGCCAGCTCACCAGAGTGGGACAACTCACCCCTCCACTTT. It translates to CASSPEWDNSPLHF.

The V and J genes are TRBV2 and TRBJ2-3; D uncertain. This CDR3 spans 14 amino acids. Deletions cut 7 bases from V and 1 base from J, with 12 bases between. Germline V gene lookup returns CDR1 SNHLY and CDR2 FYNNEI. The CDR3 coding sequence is TGTGCCAGCACACCCGAACGGGGCACAGATACGCAGTATTTT. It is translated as CASTPERGTDTQYF.

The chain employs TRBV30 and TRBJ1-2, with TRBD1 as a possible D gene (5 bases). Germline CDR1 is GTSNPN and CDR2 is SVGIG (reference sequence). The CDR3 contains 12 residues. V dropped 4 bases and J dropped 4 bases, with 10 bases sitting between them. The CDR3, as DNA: TGTGCCTGGACAGGGCTCGCCTATGGCTACACCTTC. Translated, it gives CAWTGLAYGYTF.

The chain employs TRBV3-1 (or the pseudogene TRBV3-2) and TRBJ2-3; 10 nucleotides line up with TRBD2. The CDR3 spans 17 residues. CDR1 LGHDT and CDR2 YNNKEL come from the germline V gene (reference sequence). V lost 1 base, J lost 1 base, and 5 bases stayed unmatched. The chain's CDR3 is CASSQAERGGGTDTQYF. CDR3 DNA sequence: TGTGCCAGCAGCCAAGCTGAGCGGGGGGGAGGCACAGATACGCAGTATTTT.

The CDR3 loop reads CASGRGPLYEQFF. The CDR3 DNA reads as TGTGCCAGCGGGAGGGGGCCACTTTATGAGCAGTTCTTC. The chain combines TRBV28 with TRBJ2-1; D may correspond to TRBD1 or TRBD2 (7 bases each). V dropped 8 bases and J dropped 8 bases, with 16 bases sitting between them. Germline values: CDR1 MDHEN, CDR2 SYDVKM. The CDR3 is 13 amino acids.